This T cell receptor beta chain was identified in a study of tumor-infiltrating lymphocytes in primary liver carcinoma. Starting material for RNA and DNA co-extraction consisted of about 20-32 mg of unsorted bulk tissue. TCR beta cDNA came from about 500 ng total RNA, primed with a constant-region primer. A slightly modified ARM-PCR protocol with three nested multiplex PCR rounds produced these TCR beta libraries. Investigators reported that the first two PCR rounds, at about 9 cycles each, used TRBV1-TRBV30 forward primers with a C-beta reverse primer. TCRdb reanalysed the multiplex PCR reads using MiXCR and keeps one entry per CDR3 protein. The table has about 30,000 distinct CDR3 sequences, roughly two thirds seen once. Germline V gene sequence: CDR1 PRHDT, CDR2 FYEKMQ (reference sequence). This CDR3 is 13 amino acids long.

The genes are TRBV13 and TRBJ2-1, with TRBD1 as a possible D gene (5 bases). The sample taken for sequencing was liver tumor tissue from sampling region 3. Documented subset: tumor region T3, left-lateral pole. The receptor's source is a woman aged 25 to 39 with primary liver carcinoma and hepatitis B virus infection. The DNA for the CDR3 is TGTACCTGCAGAAAGGGGAACGGCAATGAGCAGTTCTTC. It yields the protein CTCRKGNGNEQFF.